This TCR beta chain was identified during a study of cytomegalovirus exposure and HLA in healthy donors. General study points: Highest at DRB1 and lowest at HLA-C, TCR association rates differed among HLA loci in a later analysis. Analysis was performed later, and it showed HLA-associated TCR beta chains to be more clonally expanded than equally common others.

The CDR3 is 14 amino acids. V gave up 5 bases and J gave up 5 bases; unmatched junction bases: 8. Per germline, CDR1 SEHNR and CDR2 FQNEAQ (reference sequence). PCR employed 60 Vbeta and 13 Jbeta primers. This table comes from immunoSEQ multiplex PCR, and its TCRdb copy is limited to in-frame clones, with some not included. In the table there are around 150,000 clones, about two thirds of which are singletons. A note on this clone: Its antigen is not known.

The sample comprised PBMCs. The V call is TRBV7-9, the J call TRBJ2-7; 8 nucleotides match TRBD2. This receptor was obtained from a woman in her thirties or forties in good health and CMV-seronegative. CDR3: CASSERGTGDEQYF. The DNA of the CDR3 is TGTGCCAGCAGCGAGCGGGGGACGGGGGACGAGCAGTACTTC.